The 13 T cell receptor beta chains below all came from one sample that was sequenced in a study of T cells in Graves' hyperthyroidism and ophthalmopathy. The CDR3 regions of TCR beta were amplified from RNA transcripts. TCR CDR3 underwent first-round RT-PCR with the HTBI primer set. TCRdb ran MiXCR on the multiplex PCR reads and lists one entry per CDR3 protein. There are around 450,000 distinct CDR3 sequences in the sample; 15% to 18% occur only once, and roughly 7.4% lies in the top ten. The sequencing input was blood. Receptors originate from a woman aged 18-29 years with Graves' hyperthyroidism.

This clonotype was counted only a few times. The gene calls are TRBV27 and TRBJ2-2; 9 bases agree with TRBD1. The V and J ends lost 2 bases and 2 bases, in that order; junction bases with no gene match: 6. Germline CDR1 reads MNHEY; CDR2 reads SMNVEV (reference sequence). The CDR3 has 17 residues. The CDR3 protein is CASSLGPGQGNTGELFF. CDR3 coding DNA: TGTGCCAGCAGTTTAGGGCCGGGACAGGGAAACACCGGGGAGCTGTTTTTT.

This chain links TRBV20-1 with TRBJ2-1, with 9 bases fitting TRBD2. V shed 3 bases and J 3 bases; nucleotides not matched to a gene: 6. The germline gives CDR1 DFQATT, CDR2 SNEGSKA (reference sequence). The CDR3 has 15 residues. As DNA, the CDR3 is TGCAGTGCTAGGATCTCTAGCGGGATCTACAATGAGCAGTTCTTC. Residues: CSARISSGIYNEQFF.

This clonotype was found many times. V gene TRBV4-1 combines with J gene TRBJ2-7; tentative D call: TRBD1 (6 bases). Germline CDR1 MGHRA, CDR2 YSYEKL. Trimming took off 2 bases at V and 3 bases at J, with 20 bases between the two ends. This CDR3 is built from 17 residues. The CDR3 reads CASSQPGQRTRGYEQYF. DNA for the CDR3: TGCGCCAGCAGCCAACCCGGACAGAGGACTCGAGGCTACGAGCAGTACTTC.

J is TRBJ2-7 and V is TRBV20-1; 11 bases are a match to TRBD2. The J segment lost 2 bases and the V segment lost 5 bases, leaving 5 bases of the junction unmatched. This CDR3 is built from 14 residues. Germline CDR1 and CDR2: DFQATT and SNEGSKA (reference sequence). The CDR3 region is CSAGLAGGTYEQYF. CDR3 nucleotide sequence: TGCAGTGCTGGACTAGCGGGCGGAACCTACGAGCAGTACTTC.

This clonotype was seen ten or more times. The chain couples TRBV12-3 or TRBV12-4 to TRBJ2-7; 14 bases map to TRBD2. V was pared by 5 bases and J by 7 bases, with 7 bases of the junction left unmatched. The CDR3 sequence is 15 residues long. The CDR3 protein is CASSQGLAGAWEQYF. CDR3 coding DNA: TGTGCCAGCAGTCAGGGACTAGCGGGAGCGTGGGAGCAGTACTTC.

This clonotype was seen a few times. CDR3 nucleotide sequence: TGTGCCATCAGTGAGTCGAGGCGCAGCGATGAAAAACTGTTTTTT. Its translation: CAISESRRSDEKLFF. This sequence joins TRBV10-3 and TRBJ1-4; no reliable D call. Germline V lookup: CDR1 ENHRY, CDR2 SYGVKD. This CDR3 has 15 residues. V gave up 0 bases and J gave up 6 bases, with 11 bases separating them.

The J gene is TRBJ1-2, the V gene TRBV9; D gene unclear. This CDR3 is built from 15 residues. Germline-derived CDR1 and CDR2 are SGDLS and YYNGEE. V lost 4 bases and J lost 0, with 13 bases in between. The CDR3 DNA is TGTGCCAGCAGCCTACGAGGCGGAGCTAACTATGGCTACACCTTC. Amino acids: CASSLRGGANYGYTF. Using reference TRBV9 and TRBJ1-2 for the parts outside the CDR3, the full variable domain is DSGVTQTPKHLITATGQRVTLRCSPRSGDLSVYWYQQSLDQGLQFLIQYYNGEERAKGNILERFSAQQFPDLHSELNLSSLELGDSALYFCASSLRGGANYGYTFGSGTRLTVV.

The chain carries TRBV6-2 or TRBV6-3 and TRBJ2-1, with TRBD2 as a possible D gene (5 bases). The CDR3 length is 15 residues. V shed 8 bases and J shed 2 bases, with 16 bases lying between them. Germline-derived CDR1 and CDR2 are MNHEY and SVGEGT. The CDR3 sequence: CASRRDDEPYNEQFF. CDR3 DNA sequence: TGTGCCAGCCGTCGGGATGACGAGCCCTACAATGAGCAGTTCTTC.

This clonotype was counted at least ten times. The rearrangement uses TRBV12-3 or TRBV12-4 and TRBJ1-2; 8 bases align to TRBD1. The CDR3 has 13 amino acids. The J segment lost 7 bases and the V segment lost 5 bases, leaving 6 bases of the junction unmatched. Here the CDR3 DNA reads TGTGCCAGCAGTCGGACAGGGTTTGGTGGCTACACCTTC. Translation: CASSRTGFGGYTF.

The genes are TRBV7-8 and TRBJ1-3; D unclear. Looked up from germline, CDR1 is SGHVS and CDR2 is FQNEAQ. There are 17 residues in the CDR3. V lost 2 bases and J 3 bases, leaving 17 bases between the germline ends. CDR3 bases: TGTGCCAGCAGCTTAAGCCCGCCATACGCGTTTGGAAACACCATATATTTT. This encodes CASSLSPPYAFGNTIYF.

The chain has TRBV5-6 and TRBJ2-1; no definite D call. Germline V gene lookup returns CDR1 SGHDT and CDR2 YYEEEE. V lost 5 bases to trimming and J lost 4 bases, with 4 bases between them. This CDR3 is 11 amino acids long. The CDR3 loop is CASRQYNEQFF. The CDR3 nucleotides are TGTGCCAGCAGACAGTACAATGAGCAGTTCTTC.

This clonotype was counted at least ten times. The genes are TRBV29-1 and TRBJ1-1; D possibly corresponds to TRBD1 (6 bases). Germline CDR1 SQVTM, CDR2 ANQGSEA. The V end was cut by 7 bases, the J end by 0 bases, with 27 bases between. The CDR3 has 18 amino acids. The CDR3 nucleotides are TGCAGCGCTTACTTTCCCGACAGACGGGGGGCAATGAACACTGAAGCTTTCTTT. Translating gives CSAYFPDRRGAMNTEAFF.

This clonotype appeared many times. J is TRBJ2-7 and V is TRBV20-1, with D tentatively TRBD2 (6 bases). Germline values: CDR1 DFQATT, CDR2 SNEGSKA (reference sequence). V was shortened by 4 bases and J by 0 bases, with 16 bases between the two germline ends. The CDR3 has 15 amino acids. The CDR3 loop reads CSAIGTSTGSYEQYF. The CDR3 DNA reads as TGCAGTGCTATCGGGACTTCCACGGGCTCCTACGAGCAGTACTTC.